This TCR beta chain was identified during a study of T cells in Graves' hyperthyroidism and ophthalmopathy. Researchers amplified the TCR beta CDR3 regions from RNA transcripts. With the HTBI primer set, the TCR CDR3 went through a first round of RT-PCR. TCRdb reprocessed the multiplex PCR reads with MiXCR, giving one entry per CDR3 protein. The repertoire includes about 600,000 distinct CDR3 sequences, around 16% of them detected once, and around 3.3% sits in the top ten. This clonotype was seen at least ten times. The V gene end was trimmed by 6 bases and the J gene end by 0 bases; junction bases not matched to a gene: 4. CDR3 length: 15 residues.

This chain joins TRBV12-3 or TRBV12-4 and TRBJ2-3; 9 bases agree with TRBD2. What was sequenced was blood. The clonotype originates from a woman aged 40 to 55 with Graves' ophthalmopathy. The CDR3: CASSNTSGSTDTQYF. Written as DNA, the CDR3 is TGTGCCAGCAGCAATACTAGCGGGAGCACAGATACGCAGTATTTT.